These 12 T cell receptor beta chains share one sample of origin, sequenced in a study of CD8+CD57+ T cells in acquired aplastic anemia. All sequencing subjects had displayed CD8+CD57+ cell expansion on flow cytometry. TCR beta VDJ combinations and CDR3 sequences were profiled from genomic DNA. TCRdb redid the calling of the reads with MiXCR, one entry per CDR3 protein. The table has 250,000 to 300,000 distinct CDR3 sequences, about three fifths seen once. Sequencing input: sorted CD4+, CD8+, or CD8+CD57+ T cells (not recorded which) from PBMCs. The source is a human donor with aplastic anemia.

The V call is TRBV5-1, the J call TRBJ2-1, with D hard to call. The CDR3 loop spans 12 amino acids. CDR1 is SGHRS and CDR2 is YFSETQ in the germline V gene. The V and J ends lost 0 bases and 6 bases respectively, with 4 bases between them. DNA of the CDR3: TGCGCCAGCAGCTTGGCCATCAATGAGCAGTTCTTC. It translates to CASSLAINEQFF.

This CDR3 is CASSFSGINTEAFF. CDR3 nucleotide sequence: TGTGCCAGCAGCTTTTCCGGGATAAACACTGAAGCTTTCTTT. J is TRBJ1-1 and V is TRBV7-9; D is unclear. The CDR3 is 14 residues long. Trimming cost V 3 bases and J 2 bases, with 10 bases left between them. Per the germline V gene, CDR1 is SEHNR and CDR2 is FQNEAQ (reference sequence).

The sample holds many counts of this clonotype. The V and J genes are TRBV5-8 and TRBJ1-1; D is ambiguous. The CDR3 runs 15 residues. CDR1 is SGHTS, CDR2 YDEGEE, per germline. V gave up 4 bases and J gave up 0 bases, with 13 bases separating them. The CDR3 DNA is TGTGCCAGCAGCGACCCACAAACCATGAACACTGAAGCTTTCTTT. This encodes CASSDPQTMNTEAFF.

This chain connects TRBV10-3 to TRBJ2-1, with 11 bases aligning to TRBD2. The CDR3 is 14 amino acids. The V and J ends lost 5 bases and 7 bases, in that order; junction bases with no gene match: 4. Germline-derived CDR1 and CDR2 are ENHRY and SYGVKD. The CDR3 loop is CAISSSGRLNEQFF. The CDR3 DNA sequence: TGTGCCATCAGTTCTAGCGGGAGGTTAAATGAGCAGTTCTTC.

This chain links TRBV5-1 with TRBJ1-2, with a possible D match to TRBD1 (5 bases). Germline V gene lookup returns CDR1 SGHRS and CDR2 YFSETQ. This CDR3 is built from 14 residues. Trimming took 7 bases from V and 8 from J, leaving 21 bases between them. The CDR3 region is CASASGILTMGYTF. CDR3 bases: TGCGCCAGCGCATCAGGGATTCTAACCATGGGCTACACCTTC.

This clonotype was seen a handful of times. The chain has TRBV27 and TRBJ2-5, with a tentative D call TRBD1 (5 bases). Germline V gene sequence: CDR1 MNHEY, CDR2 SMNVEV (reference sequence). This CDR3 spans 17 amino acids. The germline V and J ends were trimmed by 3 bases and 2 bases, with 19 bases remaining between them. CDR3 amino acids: CASSFRQGSGRQETQYF. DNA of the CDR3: TGTGCCAGCAGTTTTCGGCAGGGCTCTGGAAGGCAAGAGACCCAGTACTTC.

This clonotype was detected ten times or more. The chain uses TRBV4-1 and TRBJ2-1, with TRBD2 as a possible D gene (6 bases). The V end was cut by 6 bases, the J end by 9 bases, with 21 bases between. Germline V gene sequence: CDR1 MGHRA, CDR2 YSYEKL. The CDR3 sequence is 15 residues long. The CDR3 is CASRSPGRRRGEQFF. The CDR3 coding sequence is TGCGCCAGCAGGTCCCCAGGGAGGCGTCGGGGTGAGCAGTTCTTC.

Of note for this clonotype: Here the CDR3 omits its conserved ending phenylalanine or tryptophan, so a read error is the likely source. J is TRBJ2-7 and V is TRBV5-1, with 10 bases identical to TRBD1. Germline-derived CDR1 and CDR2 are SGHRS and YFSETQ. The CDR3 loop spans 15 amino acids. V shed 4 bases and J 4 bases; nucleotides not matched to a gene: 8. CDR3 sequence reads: CASSPSGQGIYEQYC. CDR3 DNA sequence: TGCGCCAGCAGCCCGTCGGGACAGGGGATATACGAGCAGTACTGC.

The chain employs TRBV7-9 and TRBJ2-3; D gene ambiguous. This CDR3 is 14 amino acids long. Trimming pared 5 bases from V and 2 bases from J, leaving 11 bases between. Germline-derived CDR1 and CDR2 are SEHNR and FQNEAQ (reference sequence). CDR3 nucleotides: TGTGCCAGCAGCGACGTAGTTACCACAGATACGCAGTATTTT. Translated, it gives CASSDVVTTDTQYF. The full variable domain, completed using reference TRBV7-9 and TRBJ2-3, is DTGVSQNPRHKITKRGQNVTFRCDPISEHNRLYWYRQTLGQGPEFLTYFQNEAQLEKSRLLSDRFSAERPKGSFSTLEIQRTEQGDSAMYLCASSDVVTTDTQYFGPGTRLTVL.

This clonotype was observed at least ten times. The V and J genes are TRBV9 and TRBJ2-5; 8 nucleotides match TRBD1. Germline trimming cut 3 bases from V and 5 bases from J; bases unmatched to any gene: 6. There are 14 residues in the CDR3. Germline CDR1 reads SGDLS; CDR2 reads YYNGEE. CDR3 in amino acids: CASSAGQGGETQYF. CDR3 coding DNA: TGTGCCAGCAGCGCCGGACAGGGTGGGGAGACCCAGTACTTC. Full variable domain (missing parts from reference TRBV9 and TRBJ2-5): DSGVTQTPKHLITATGQRVTLRCSPRSGDLSVYWYQQSLDQGLQFLIQYYNGEERAKGNILERFSAQQFPDLHSELNLSSLELGDSALYFCASSAGQGGETQYFGPGTRLLVL.

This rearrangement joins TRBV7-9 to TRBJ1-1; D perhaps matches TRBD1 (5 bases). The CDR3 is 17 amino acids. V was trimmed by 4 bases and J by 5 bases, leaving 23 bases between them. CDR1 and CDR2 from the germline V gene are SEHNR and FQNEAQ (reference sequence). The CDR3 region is CASSSDMGVAVGTEAFF. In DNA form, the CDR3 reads TGTGCCAGCAGCTCCGATATGGGGGTGGCCGTAGGGACTGAAGCTTTCTTT.

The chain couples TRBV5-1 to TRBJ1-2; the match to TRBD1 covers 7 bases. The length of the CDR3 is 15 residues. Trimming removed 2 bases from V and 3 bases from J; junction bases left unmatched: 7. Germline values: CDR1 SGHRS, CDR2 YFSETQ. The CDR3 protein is CASSLPDRVDYGYTF. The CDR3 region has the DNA TGCGCCAGCAGCTTACCAGACAGGGTTGACTATGGCTACACCTTC.